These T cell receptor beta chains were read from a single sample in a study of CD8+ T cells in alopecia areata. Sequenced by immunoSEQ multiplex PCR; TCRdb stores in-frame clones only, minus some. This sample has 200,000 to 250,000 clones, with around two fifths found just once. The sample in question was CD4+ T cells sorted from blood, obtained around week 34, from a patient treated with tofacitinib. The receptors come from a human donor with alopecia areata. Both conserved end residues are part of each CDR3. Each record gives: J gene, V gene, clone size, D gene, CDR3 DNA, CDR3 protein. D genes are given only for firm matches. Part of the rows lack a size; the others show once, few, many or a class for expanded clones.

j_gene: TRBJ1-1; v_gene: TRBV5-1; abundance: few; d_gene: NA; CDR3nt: TGCGCCAGCAGCTCTGGGTTCCAGAACACTGAAGCTTTCTTT; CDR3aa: CASSSGFQNTEAFF
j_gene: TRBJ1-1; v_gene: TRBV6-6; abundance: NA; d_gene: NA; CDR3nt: TGTGCCAGCAGTTCGGCAACTGAAGCTTTCTTT; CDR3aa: CASSSATEAFF
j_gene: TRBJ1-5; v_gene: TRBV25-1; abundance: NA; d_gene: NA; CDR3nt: TGTGCCAGCAGTGAAGATGGCAGGCCCATCGGGCGGCCCCAGCATTTT; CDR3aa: CASSEDGRPIGRPQHF
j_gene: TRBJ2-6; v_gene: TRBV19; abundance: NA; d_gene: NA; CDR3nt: TGTGCCAGTAGTATGGTCGGGCAGGGTCCCTCTGGGGCCAACGTCCTGACTTTC; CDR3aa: CASSMVGQGPSGANVLTF
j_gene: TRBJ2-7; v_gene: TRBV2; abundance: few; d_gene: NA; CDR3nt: TGTGCCAGCAGTGGACGCTACGAGCAGTACTTC; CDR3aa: CASSGRYEQYF
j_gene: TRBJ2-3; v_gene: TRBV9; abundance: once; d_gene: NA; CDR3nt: TGTGCCAGCAGCGTAGGGGCGGGGTTCCGAGATACGCAGTATTTT; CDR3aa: CASSVGAGFRDTQYF
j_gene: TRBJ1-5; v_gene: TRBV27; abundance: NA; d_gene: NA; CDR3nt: TGTGCCAGCAGTTCCCTTCGAGGGGGGAGCAATCAGCCCCAGCATTTT; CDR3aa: CASSSLRGGSNQPQHF
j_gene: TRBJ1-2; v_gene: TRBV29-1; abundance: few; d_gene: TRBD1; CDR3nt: TGCAGCGTAGAGGACAGGGGAAGCGGCTATGGCTACACCTTC; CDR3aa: CSVEDRGSGYGYTF
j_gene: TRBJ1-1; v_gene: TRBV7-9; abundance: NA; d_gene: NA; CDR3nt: TGTGCCAGCAGCCTCCAGAGGGAGGGCAACACTGAAGCTTTCTTT; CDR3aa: CASSLQREGNTEAFF
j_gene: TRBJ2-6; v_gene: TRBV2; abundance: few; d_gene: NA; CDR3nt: TGTGCCAGCCCCCCCGGGACTGCGAGCGAGCGGTCGTCTGGGGCCAACGTCCTGACTTTC; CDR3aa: CASPPGTASERSSGANVLTF
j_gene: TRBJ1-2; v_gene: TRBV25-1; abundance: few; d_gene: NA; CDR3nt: TGTGCCCTTGACGAGCCCTATGGCTACACCTTC; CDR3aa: CALDEPYGYTF
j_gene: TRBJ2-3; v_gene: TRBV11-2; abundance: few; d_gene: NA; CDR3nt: TGTGCCAGCAGCCCGAGGGCTATATCCGATACGCAGTATTTT; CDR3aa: CASSPRAISDTQYF
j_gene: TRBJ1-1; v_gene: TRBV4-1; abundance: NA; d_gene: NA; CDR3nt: TGCGCCAGCAGGTACGGGTCCGGACAAAGTAACACTGAAGCTTTCTTT; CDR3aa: CASRYGSGQSNTEAFF
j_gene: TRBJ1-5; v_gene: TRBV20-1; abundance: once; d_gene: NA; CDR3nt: TGCAGTGCTAGCCTTACAAGGAGACAGCATTTT; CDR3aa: CSASLTRRQHF
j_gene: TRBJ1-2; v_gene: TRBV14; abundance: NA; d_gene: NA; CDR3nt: TGTGCCAGCAGCCAAGGGAACGTTGAAGGCTACACCTTC; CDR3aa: CASSQGNVEGYTF
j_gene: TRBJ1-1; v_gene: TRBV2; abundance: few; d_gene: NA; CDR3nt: TGTGCCTCGTGCAAGGCCGGGGTTTGGACGAACACTGAAGCTTTCTTT; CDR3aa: CASCKAGVWTNTEAFF
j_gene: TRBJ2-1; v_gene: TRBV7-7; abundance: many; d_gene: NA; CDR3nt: TGTGCTAGCAGCTTAGATCTCTACAATGAGCAGTTCTTC; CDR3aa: CASSLDLYNEQFF
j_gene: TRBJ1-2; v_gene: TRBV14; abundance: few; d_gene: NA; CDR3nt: TGTGCCAGCAGCCAGCAGTACAGGGACCCCTATGGCTACACCTTC; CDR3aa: CASSQQYRDPYGYTF
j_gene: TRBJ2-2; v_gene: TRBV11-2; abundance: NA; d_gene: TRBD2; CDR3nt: TGTGCCAGCAGCTTAGTATTCGCGGGGGCGAACACCGGGGAGCTGTTTTTT; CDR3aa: CASSLVFAGANTGELFF
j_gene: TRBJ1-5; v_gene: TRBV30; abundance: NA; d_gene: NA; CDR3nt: TGTGCCTGGAGTAGGGAGAGCAATCAGCCCCAGCATTTT; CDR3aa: CAWSRESNQPQHF
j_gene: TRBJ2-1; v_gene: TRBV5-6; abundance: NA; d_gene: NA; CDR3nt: TGTGCCAGCAGCTTTGAACTAGTCAGCGGTGGGATTATTGAGCAGTTCTTC; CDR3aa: CASSFELVSGGIIEQFF
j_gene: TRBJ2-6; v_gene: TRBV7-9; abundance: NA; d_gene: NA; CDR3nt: TGTGCCAGCAGCTCTGGACCTAAAGGGGCCAACGTCCTGACTTTC; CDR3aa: CASSSGPKGANVLTF
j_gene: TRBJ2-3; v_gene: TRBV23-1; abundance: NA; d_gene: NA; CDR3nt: TGCGCCAGCAGTCAACTGGGGGCAAGAACAGATACGCAGTATTTT; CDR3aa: CASSQLGARTDTQYF
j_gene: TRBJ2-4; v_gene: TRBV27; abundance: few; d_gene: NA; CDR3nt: TGTGCCAGCAGTCGGGACCGAGTCACCTTTCAGTACTTC; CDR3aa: CASSRDRVTFQYF
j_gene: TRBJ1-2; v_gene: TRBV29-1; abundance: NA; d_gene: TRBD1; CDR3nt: TGCAGCGCGACCGTGACAGGGTATGGCTACACCTTC; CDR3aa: CSATVTGYGYTF
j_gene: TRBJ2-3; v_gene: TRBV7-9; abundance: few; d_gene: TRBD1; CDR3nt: TGTGCCAGCAGCCCAGGAAGGGGGCGGAACACAGATACGCAGTATTTT; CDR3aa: CASSPGRGRNTDTQYF
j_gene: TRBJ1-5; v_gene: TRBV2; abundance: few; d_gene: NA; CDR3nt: TGTGCCAGCAGTGAAGATGGGCTCGTCAATCAGCCCCAGCATTTT; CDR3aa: CASSEDGLVNQPQHF
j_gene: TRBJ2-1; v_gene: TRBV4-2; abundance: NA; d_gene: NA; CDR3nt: TGTGCCAGCACCCGTACCCGCGCTGACTCCTACAATGAGCAGTTCTTC; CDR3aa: CASTRTRADSYNEQFF
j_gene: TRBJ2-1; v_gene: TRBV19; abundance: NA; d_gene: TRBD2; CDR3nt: TGTGCCAGTAGTATCGGGGTAGCGGGGGACAGCTCCTACAATGAGCAGTTCTTC; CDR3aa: CASSIGVAGDSSYNEQFF
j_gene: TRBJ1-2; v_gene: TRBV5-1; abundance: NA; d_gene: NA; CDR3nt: TGCGCCAGCAGCTTGGGGTTTGTCGGGAACTATGGCTACACCTTC; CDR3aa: CASSLGFVGNYGYTF
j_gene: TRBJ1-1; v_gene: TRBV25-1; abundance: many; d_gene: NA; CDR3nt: TGTGCCAGCAGTGAGGAAAGGGCCCTCAACGCTGAAGCTTTCTTT; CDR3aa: CASSEERALNAEAFF
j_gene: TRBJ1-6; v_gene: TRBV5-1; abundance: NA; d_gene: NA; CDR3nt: TGCGCCAGCAGCTTGGCCGGCAGGGTGGATTCACCCCTCCACTTT; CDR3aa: CASSLAGRVDSPLHF
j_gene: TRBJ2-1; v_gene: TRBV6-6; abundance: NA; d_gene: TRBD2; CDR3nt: TGTGCCAGCCGGGCTAGCGGGGGGGCGCGGTACAATGAGCAGTTCTTC; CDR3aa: CASRASGGARYNEQFF
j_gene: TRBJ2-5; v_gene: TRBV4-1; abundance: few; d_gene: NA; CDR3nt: TGCGCCAGCAGCCCCAGGGGCTACGAGACCCAGTACTTC; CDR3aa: CASSPRGYETQYF
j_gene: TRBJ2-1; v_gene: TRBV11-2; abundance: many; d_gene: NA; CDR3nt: TGTGCCAGCAGCTTAGATAACAGACAGCAGTTCTTC; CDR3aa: CASSLDNRQQFF
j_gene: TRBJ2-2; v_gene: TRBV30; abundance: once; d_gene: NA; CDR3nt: TGTGCCTGGAGTGTAGCGAATCCCACCATCGGGGAGCTGTTTTTT; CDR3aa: CAWSVANPTIGELFF
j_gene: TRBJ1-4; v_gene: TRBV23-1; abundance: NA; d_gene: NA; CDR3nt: TGCGCCAGCAGGCCAGGGTGGGGGAATGAAAAACTGTTTTTT; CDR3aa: CASRPGWGNEKLFF
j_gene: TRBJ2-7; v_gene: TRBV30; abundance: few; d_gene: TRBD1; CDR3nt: TGTGCCTGGAGTGAGGGGGCCAGCTCCTACGAGCAGTACTTC; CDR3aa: CAWSEGASSYEQYF
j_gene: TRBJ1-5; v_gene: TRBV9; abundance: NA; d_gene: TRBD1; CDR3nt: TGTGCCAGCAGTCGCACAGGGGTCAGCAATCAGCCCCAGCATTTT; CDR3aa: CASSRTGVSNQPQHF
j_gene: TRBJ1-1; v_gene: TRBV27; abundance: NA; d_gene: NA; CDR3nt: TGTGCCAGCAGTTTATCAGGGAGAGCAAGGGGGAACACTGAAGCTTTCTTT; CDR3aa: CASSLSGRARGNTEAFF
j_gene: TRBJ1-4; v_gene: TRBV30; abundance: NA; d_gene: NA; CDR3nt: TGTGCCTGGAGTGTACGATTTGAAAAACTGTTTTTT; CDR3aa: CAWSVRFEKLFF
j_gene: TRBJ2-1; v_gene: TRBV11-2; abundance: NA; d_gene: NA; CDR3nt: TGTGCCAGCAGCTTAGATTTGCAGACCTACAATGAGCAGTTCTTC; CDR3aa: CASSLDLQTYNEQFF
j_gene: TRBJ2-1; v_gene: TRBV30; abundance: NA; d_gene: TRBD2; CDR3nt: TGTGCCTGGAGTGGCATAGGGGATTACTTGGGGACTAGCGGGATCTATGAGCAGTTCTTC; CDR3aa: CAWSGIGDYLGTSGIYEQFF
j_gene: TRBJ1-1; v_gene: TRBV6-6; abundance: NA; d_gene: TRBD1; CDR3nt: TGTGCCAGCAGTTCAATAGGGGGCAACACTGAAGCTTTCTTT; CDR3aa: CASSSIGGNTEAFF